The TCR beta chain described here comes from a study of tumor-infiltrating lymphocytes in primary liver carcinoma. Study results and caveats: Pairs comparing tumor with adjacent tissue or blood overlapped less than pairs drawn from tumor regions.

The CDR3 extends over 15 amino acids. V lost 7 bases and J lost 7; bases outside the gene matches: 12. Per the germline V gene, CDR1 is MNHEY and CDR2 is SVGEGT. The table lists this clonotype with a few counts. Its specificity is unknown. The template, approximately 500 ng total RNA, yielded TCR beta cDNA made with a constant-region primer. Each TCR beta library was derived from three nested multiplex PCR rounds that employed slightly modified ARM-PCR. Both of the initial two PCR rounds ran for approximately 11 cycles and employed TRBV1-TRBV30 forward primers alongside a C-beta reverse primer. TCRdb reprocessed the multiplex PCR reads with MiXCR, giving one entry per CDR3 protein. The sample holds about 180,000 distinct CDR3 sequences, roughly three fifths seen once. RNA was extracted from whole blood without cell sorting, alongside germline DNA. No patient had received treatment, and all had chronic HBV infection. Peripheral blood, around 4 milliliters, was collected prior to surgery.

The TCR originated in a man between 35 and 55 years old with primary liver carcinoma and hepatitis B virus infection. The chain is built from TRBV6-2 or TRBV6-3 and TRBJ2-1, with 8 nucleotides matching TRBD2. The sequencing input was peripheral blood. CDR3 sequence reads: CASTEGGLVGNEQFF. CDR3 in DNA: TGTGCCAGCACAGAGGGGGGACTAGTAGGAAATGAGCAGTTCTTC.